This TCR beta chain emerged from a study of OX40 agonist ivuxolimab in advanced cancers. Assay used: immunoSEQ multiplex PCR; TCRdb lists only in-frame clones, some missing. The sample shows 65,000 to 100,000 clones, around 85% of them seen only once. The receptor comes from an adult with an advanced solid tumor such as melanoma, head and neck, liver or kidney cancer. This sample comprised CD4+ or CD8+ T cells sorted from blood, obtained in a trial of the OX40 agonist ivuxolimab.

CDR3 residues: CASSRGGGPSYEQYF. Written as DNA, the CDR3 is TGTGCCAGCAGCCGGGGAGGGGGCCCGTCCTACGAGCAGTACTTC. The chain is built from TRBV14 and TRBJ2-7; D may be TRBD1 or TRBD2 (7 bases each). The CDR3 covers 15 residues. Germline V gene lookup returns CDR1 SGHDN and CDR2 FVKESK. The V end was cut by 4 bases, the J end by 1 base, with 14 bases between. The variable domain in full, completed from reference TRBV14 and TRBJ2-7, reads EAGVTQFPSHSVIEKGQTVTLRCDPISGHDNLYWYRRVMGKEIKFLLHFVKESKQDESGMPNNRFLAERTGGTYSTLKVQPAELEDSGVYFCASSRGGGPSYEQYFGPGTRLTVT.